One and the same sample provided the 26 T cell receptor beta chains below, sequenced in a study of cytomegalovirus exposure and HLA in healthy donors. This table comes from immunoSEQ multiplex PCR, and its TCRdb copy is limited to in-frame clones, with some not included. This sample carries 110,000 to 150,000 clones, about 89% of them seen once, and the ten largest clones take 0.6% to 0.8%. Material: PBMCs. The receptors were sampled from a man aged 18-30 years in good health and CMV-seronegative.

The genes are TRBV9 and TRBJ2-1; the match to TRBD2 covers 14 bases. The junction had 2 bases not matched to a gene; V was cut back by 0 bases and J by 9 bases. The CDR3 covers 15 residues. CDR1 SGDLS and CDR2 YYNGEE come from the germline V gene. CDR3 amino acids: CASSVVGLAGGEQFF. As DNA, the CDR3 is TGTGCCAGCAGCGTAGTTGGACTAGCGGGGGGTGAGCAGTTCTTC.

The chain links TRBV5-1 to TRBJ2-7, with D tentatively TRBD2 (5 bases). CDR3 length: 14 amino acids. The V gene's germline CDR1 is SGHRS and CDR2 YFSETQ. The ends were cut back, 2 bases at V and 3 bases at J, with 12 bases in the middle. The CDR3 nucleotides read TGCGCCAGCAGCTTAAGGACTCAAGACTACGAGCAGTACTTC. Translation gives CASSLRTQDYEQYF.

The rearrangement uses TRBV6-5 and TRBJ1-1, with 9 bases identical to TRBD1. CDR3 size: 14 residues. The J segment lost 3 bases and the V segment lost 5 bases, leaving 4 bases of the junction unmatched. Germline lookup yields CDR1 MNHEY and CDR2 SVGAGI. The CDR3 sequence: CASSRDRVDTEAFF. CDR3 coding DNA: TGTGCCAGCAGTCGGGACAGGGTGGACACTGAAGCTTTCTTT.

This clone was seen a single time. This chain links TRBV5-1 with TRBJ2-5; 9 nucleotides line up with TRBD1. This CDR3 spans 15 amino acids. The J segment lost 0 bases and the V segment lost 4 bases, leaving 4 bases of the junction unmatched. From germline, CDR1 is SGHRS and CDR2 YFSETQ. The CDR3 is CASSRTGEYQETQYF. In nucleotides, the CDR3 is TGCGCCAGCAGCCGGACAGGGGAGTACCAAGAGACCCAGTACTTC.

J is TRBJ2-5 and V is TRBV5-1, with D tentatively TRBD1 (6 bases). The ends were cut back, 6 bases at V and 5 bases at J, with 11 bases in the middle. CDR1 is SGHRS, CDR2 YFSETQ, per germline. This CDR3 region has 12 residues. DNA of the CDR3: TGCGCCAGCATTGGCAGGGGCGAGACCCAGTACTTC. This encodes CASIGRGETQYF.

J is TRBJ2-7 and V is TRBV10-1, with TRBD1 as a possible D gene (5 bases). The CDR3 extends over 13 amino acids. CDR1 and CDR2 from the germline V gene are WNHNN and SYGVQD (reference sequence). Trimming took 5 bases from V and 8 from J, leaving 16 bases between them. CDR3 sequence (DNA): TGCGCCAGCAGTTCCGCTCAGGGTGGCAAGCAGTACTTC. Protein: CASSSAQGGKQYF.

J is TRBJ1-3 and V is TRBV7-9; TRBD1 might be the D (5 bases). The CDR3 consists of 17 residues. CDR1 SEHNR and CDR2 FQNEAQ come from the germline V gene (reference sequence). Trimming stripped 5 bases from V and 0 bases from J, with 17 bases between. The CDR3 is CASSPVGTGTSGNTIYF. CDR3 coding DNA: TGTGCCAGCAGCCCGGTGGGTACAGGAACCTCTGGAAACACCATATATTTT. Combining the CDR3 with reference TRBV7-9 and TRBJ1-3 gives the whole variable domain DTGVSQNPRHKITKRGQNVTFRCDPISEHNRLYWYRQTLGQGPEFLTYFQNEAQLEKSRLLSDRFSAERPKGSFSTLEIQRTEQGDSAMYLCASSPVGTGTSGNTIYFGEGSWLTVV.

DNA of the CDR3: TGTGCCAGCAGCCCGAGCGGGCCTAGCTCCTACAATGAGCAGTTCTTC. This sequence encodes CASSPSGPSSYNEQFF. The V and J genes are TRBV7-2 and TRBJ2-1, with D possibly matching TRBD2 (6 bases). Deletions cut 5 bases from V and 0 bases from J, with 14 bases between. Germline V gene lookup returns CDR1 SGHTA and CDR2 FQGNSA. The CDR3 runs to 16 residues.

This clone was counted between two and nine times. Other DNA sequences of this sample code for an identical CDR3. The DNA for the CDR3 is TGTGCCAGCAGCTCCACGGGGTTCCAAGAGACCCAGTACTTC. The encoded protein is CASSSTGFQETQYF. The rearrangement joins TRBV13 to TRBJ2-5, with a weak D call TRBD2 (5 bases). Trimming took off 4 bases at V and 1 base at J, with 10 bases between the two ends. CDR1 is PRHDT and CDR2 is FYEKMQ in the germline V gene (reference sequence). This CDR3 has 14 amino acids.

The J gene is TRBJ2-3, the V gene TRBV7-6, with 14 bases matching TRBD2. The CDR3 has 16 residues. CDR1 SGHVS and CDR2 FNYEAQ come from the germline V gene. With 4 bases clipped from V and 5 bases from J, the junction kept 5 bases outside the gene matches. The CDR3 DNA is TGTGCCAGCAGCTACCGACTAGCGGGGGGGCAAGATACGCAGTATTTT. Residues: CASSYRLAGGQDTQYF.

CDR3 bases: TGTGCCAGTAGTATCCGGGAATATCAGCCCCAGCATTTT. Amino acids: CASSIREYQPQHF. J is TRBJ1-5 and V is TRBV19; D gene uncertain. V dropped 3 bases and J dropped 5 bases, with 8 bases sitting between them. CDR3 length equals 13 residues. The V gene's germline CDR1 is LNHDA and CDR2 SQIVND (reference sequence).

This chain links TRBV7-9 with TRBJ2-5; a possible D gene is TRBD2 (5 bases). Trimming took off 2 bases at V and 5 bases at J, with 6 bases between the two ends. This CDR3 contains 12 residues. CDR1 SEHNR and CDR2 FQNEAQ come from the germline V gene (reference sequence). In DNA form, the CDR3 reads TGTGCCAGCAGCTTACGGGGTGAGACCCAGTACTTC. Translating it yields CASSLRGETQYF.

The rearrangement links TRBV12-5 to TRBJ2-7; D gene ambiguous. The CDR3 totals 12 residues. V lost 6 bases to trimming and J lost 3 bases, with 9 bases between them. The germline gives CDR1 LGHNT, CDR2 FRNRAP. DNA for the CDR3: TGTGCTAGTGGCTATAATAACTACGAGCAGTACGTC. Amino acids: CASGYNNYEQYV.

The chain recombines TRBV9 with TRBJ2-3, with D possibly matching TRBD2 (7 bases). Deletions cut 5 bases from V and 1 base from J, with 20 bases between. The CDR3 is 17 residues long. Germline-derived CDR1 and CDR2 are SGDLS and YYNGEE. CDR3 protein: CASSPRGGLAGTDTQYF. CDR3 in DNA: TGTGCCAGCAGTCCCAGGGGTGGTCTAGCGGGCACAGATACGCAGTATTTT.

This chain's CDR3 is CASSQVKGANVDTQYF. CDR3 sequence (DNA): TGCGCCAGCAGCCAAGTTAAGGGGGCTAATGTAGATACGCAGTATTTT. The chain joins TRBV4-1 to TRBJ2-3; TRBD1 matches 7 bases. Germline values: CDR1 MGHRA, CDR2 YSYEKL. V lost 1 base to trimming and J lost 5 bases; unmatched junction nucleotides: 9. This CDR3 contains 16 residues.

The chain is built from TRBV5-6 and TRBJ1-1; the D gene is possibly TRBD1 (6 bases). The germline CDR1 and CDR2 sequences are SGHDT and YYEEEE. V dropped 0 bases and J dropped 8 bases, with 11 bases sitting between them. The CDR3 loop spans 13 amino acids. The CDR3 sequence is CASSLGGTSEAFF. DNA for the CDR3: TGTGCCAGCAGCTTGGGGGGGACATCCGAAGCTTTCTTT.

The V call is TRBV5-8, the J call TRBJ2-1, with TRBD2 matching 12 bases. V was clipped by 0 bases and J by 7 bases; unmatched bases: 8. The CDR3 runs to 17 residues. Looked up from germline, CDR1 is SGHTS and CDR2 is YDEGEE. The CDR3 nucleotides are TGTGCCAGCAGCTTGGTTGCGACTAGCGGGAGAAGGAATGAGCAGTTCTTC. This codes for CASSLVATSGRRNEQFF.

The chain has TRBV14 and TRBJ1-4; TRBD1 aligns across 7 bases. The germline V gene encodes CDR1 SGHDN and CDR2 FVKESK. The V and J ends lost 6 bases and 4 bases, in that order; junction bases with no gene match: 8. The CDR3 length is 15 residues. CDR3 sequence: CASSRQGFFNEKLFF. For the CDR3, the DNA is TGTGCCAGCAGTCGACAGGGTTTCTTTAATGAAAAACTGTTTTTT. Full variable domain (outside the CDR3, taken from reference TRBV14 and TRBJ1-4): EAGVTQFPSHSVIEKGQTVTLRCDPISGHDNLYWYRRVMGKEIKFLLHFVKESKQDESGMPNNRFLAERTGGTYSTLKVQPAELEDSGVYFCASSRQGFFNEKLFFGSGTQLSVL.

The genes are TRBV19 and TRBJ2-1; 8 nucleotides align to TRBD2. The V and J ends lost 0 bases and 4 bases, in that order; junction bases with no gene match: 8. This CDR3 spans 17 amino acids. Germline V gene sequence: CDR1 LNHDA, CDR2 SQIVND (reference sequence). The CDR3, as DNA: TGTGCCAGTAGTATAGATTGGGCGGGAGGTCGATACAATGAGCAGTTCTTC. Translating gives CASSIDWAGGRYNEQFF.

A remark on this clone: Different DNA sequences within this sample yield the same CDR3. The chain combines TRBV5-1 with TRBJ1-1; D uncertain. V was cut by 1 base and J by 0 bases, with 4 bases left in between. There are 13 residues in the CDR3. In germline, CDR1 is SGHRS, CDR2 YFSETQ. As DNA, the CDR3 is TGCGCCAGCAGCTTGAACATGAACACTGAAGCTTTCTTT. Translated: CASSLNMNTEAFF.

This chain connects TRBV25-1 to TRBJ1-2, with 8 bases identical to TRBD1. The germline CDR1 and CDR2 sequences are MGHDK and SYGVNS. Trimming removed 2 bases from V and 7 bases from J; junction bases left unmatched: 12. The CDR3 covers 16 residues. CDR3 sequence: CASSERLGRDRSGYTF. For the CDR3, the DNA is TGTGCCAGCAGTGAAAGGTTGGGGAGGGACAGGTCTGGCTACACCTTC.

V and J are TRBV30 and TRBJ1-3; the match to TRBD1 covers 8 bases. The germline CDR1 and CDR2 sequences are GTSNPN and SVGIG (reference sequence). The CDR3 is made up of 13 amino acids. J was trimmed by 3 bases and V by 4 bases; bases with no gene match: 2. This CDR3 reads CAWTGGFGNTIYF. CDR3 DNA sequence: TGTGCCTGGACAGGGGGCTTTGGAAACACCATATATTTT.

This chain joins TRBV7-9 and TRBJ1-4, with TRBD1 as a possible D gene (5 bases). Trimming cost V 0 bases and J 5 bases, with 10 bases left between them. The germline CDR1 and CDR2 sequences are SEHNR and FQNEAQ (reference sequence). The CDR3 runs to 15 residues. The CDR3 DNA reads TGTGCCAGCAGCTTAGCGACAGAAGGAAATGAAAAACTGTTTTTT. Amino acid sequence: CASSLATEGNEKLFF.

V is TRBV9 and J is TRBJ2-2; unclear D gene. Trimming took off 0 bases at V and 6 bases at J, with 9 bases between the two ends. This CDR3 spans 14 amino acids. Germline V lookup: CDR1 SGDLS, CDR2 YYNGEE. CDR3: CASSVGVAPGELFF. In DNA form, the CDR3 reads TGTGCCAGCAGCGTAGGAGTAGCTCCCGGGGAGCTGTTTTTT.

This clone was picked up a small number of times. In DNA form, the CDR3 reads TGTGCCAGCAGCCAAGATCCCACTATTTCACCCCTCCACTTT. Translation: CASSQDPTISPLHF. The V gene is TRBV4-2, the J gene TRBJ1-6, with D unclear. The CDR3 covers 14 residues. Germline V gene data show CDR1 as LGHNA and CDR2 as YNFKEQ. V was shortened by 0 bases and J by 9 bases, with 9 bases between the two germline ends.

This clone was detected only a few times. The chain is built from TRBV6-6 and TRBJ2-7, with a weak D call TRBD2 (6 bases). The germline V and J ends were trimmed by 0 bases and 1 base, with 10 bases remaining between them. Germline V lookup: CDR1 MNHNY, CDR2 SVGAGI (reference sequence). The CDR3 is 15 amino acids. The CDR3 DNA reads TGTGCCAGCAGTTACTCCCCTCTAGCGTCCTACGAGCAGTACGTC. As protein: CASSYSPLASYEQYV.